This T cell receptor beta chain was sequenced for a study of OX40 agonist ivuxolimab in advanced cancers. Whole-study context: Under the entry rules, prior anti-PD-1, anti-PD-L1 or anti-CTLA-4 therapy was allowed, and around 36% had some.

The study, taken as a whole, reports: The average count of expanded clones was higher among CD8+ T cells than among CD4+.

Drawing of blood for sampling happened at baseline, at cycle 4 day 1, and at cycle 7 day 1. Concerning this clone: Its antigen is unknown.

Germline CDR1 reads SGHVS; CDR2 reads FNYEAQ. V lost 5 bases, J lost 4 bases, and 3 bases stayed unmatched. CDR3 length: 14 amino acids. Libraries were prepared by immunoSEQ multiplex PCR; TCRdb keeps only in-frame clonotypes and omits some of them. The sample includes approximately 91,000 clones, approximately 86% of them seen just once. This chain joins TRBV7-6 and TRBJ2-1; 9 bases agree with TRBD1. The sample in question was CD4+ or CD8+ T cells sorted from blood, obtained in a trial of the OX40 agonist ivuxolimab. The sequence came from an adult with an advanced solid tumor such as melanoma, head and neck, liver or kidney cancer. CDR3 amino acids: CASSRQGEYNEQFF. In DNA form, the CDR3 reads TGTGCCAGCAGCCGACAGGGGGAGTACAATGAGCAGTTCTTC.